What follows is one T cell receptor beta chain and its context. Antigen unknown. Collection occurred without any documented infections or immune events in donors. This table comes from immunoSEQ multiplex PCR, and its TCRdb copy is limited to in-frame clones, with some not included. Of some 90,000 clones detected, approximately 90% appear once; the ten largest clones hold 15% to 20%. CDR1 is SEHNR and CDR2 is FQNEAQ in the germline V gene (reference sequence). This CDR3 has 16 amino acids. V lost 6 bases and J lost 3; bases outside the gene matches: 10. This sample is part of a study of identifying expanded T cells in peripheral blood. Study results and limitations: Two-week clone count variance significantly increased as total template count grew. About 1.2 clones differed between technical replicates, versus about 16 and 19 over time.

The V gene is TRBV7-9, the J gene TRBJ2-1; 8 positions match TRBD1. Input material: blood. The receptor comes from a person aged 18 to 70 in good health. The CDR3 DNA reads TGTGCCAGCAGTCTTCCCCGGACAGGGATCTACAATGAGCAGTTCTTC. Its translation: CASSLPRTGIYNEQFF. Complete variable domain (other parts from reference TRBV7-9 and TRBJ2-1): DTGVSQNPRHKITKRGQNVTFRCDPISEHNRLYWYRQTLGQGPEFLTYFQNEAQLEKSRLLSDRFSAERPKGSFSTLEIQRTEQGDSAMYLCASSLPRTGIYNEQFFGPGTRLTVL.